This passage covers 2 T cell receptor beta chains from one sample sequenced in a study of T cell responses to AZD1222 COVID-19 vaccine. TCRdb's table, derived via immunoSEQ multiplex PCR, lists solely in-frame clones and lacks some. Among 130,000 to 150,000 clones, about 92% were seen once, and the ten largest hold 12%. The input for sequencing was peripheral blood, taken after recovery from COVID-19. The receptors come from an adult who had recovered from COVID-19.

V gene TRBV29-1 combines with J gene TRBJ2-7; D gene unclear. CDR3 length: 13 residues. Germline CDR1 reads SQVTM; CDR2 reads ANQGSEA. V lost 4 bases, J lost 0 bases, and 10 bases lay in between. The DNA of the CDR3 is TGCAGCGTTGTGGCGGAGATCTCCTACGAGCAGTACTTC. Amino acid sequence: CSVVAEISYEQYF.

The chain couples TRBV20-1 to TRBJ2-5, with 8 bases fitting TRBD2. CDR1 and CDR2 from the germline V gene are DFQATT and SNEGSKA (reference sequence). The CDR3 spans 16 residues. V shed 3 bases, J shed 3 bases, and the junction held 12 bases outside the gene matches. CDR3: CSASRFTSGNKETQYF. The CDR3 nucleotides are TGCAGTGCTAGTAGGTTTACTAGCGGAAACAAAGAGACCCAGTACTTC.